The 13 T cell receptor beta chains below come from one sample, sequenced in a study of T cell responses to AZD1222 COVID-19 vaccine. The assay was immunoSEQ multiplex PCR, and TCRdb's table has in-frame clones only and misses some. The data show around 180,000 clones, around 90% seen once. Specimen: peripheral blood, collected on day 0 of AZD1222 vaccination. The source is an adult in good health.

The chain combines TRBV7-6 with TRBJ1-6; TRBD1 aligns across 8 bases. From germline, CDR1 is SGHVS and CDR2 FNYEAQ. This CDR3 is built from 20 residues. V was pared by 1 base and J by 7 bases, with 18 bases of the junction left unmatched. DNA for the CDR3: TGTGCCAGCAGCTTAGACAGATCGATTGGGACAGGTCGTCAAAATTCACCCCTCCACTTT. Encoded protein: CASSLDRSIGTGRQNSPLHF.

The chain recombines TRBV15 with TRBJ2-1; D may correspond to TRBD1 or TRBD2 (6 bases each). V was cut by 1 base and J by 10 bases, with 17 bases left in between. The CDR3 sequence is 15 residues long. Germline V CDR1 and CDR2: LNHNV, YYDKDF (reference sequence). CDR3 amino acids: CATSRGDGGLAEQFF. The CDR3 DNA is TGTGCCACCAGCAGAGGGGACGGGGGCCTCGCCGAGCAGTTCTTC.

The CDR3 DNA reads as TGTGCCAGCAGTTTATCGTGGCGGACAGGAGGCAATCAGCCCCAGCATTTT. The encoded protein is CASSLSWRTGGNQPQHF. V is TRBV27 and J is TRBJ1-5; 7 bases agree with TRBD1. Looked up from germline, CDR1 is MNHEY and CDR2 is SMNVEV (reference sequence). The CDR3 loop spans 17 amino acids. The junction had 7 bases not matched to a gene; V was cut back by 0 bases and J by 2 bases.

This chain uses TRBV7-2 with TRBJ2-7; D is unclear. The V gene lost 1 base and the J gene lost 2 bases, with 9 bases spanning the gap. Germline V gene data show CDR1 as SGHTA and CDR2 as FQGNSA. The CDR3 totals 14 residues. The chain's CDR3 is CASSLGDTTYEQYF. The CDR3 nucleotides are TGTGCCAGCAGCTTAGGAGACACAACCTACGAGCAGTACTTC. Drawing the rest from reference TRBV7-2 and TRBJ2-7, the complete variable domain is GAGVSQSPSNKVTEKGKDVELRCDPISGHTALYWYRQSLGQGLEFLIYFQGNSAPDKSGLPSDRFSAERTGGSVSTLTIQRTQQEDSAVYLCASSLGDTTYEQYFGPGTRLTVT.

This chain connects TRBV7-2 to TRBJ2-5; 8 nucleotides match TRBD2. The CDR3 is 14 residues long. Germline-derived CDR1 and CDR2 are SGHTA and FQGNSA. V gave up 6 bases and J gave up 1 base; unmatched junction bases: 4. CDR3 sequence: CASRPSGGQETQYF. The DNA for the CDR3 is TGTGCCAGCAGGCCCAGCGGGGGCCAAGAGACCCAGTACTTC.

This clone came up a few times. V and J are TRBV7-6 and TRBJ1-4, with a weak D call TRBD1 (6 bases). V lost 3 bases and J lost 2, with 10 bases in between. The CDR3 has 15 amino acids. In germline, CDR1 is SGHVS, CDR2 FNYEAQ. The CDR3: CASSFYGGTNEKLFF. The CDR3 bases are TGTGCCAGCAGCTTTTATGGGGGCACTAATGAAAAACTGTTTTTT. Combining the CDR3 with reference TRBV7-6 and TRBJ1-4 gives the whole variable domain GAGVSQSPRYKVTKRGQDVALRCDPISGHVSLYWYRQALGQGPEFLTYFNYEAQQDKSGLPNDRFSAERPEGSISTLTIQRTEQRDSAMYRCASSFYGGTNEKLFFGSGTQLSVL.

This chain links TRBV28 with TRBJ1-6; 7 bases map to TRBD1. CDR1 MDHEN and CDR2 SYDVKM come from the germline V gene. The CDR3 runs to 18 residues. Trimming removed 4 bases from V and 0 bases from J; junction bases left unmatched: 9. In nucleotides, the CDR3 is TGTGCCAGCAGTTCCTCAGACCAGGGGGTCTCCTATAATTCACCCCTCCACTTT. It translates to CASSSSDQGVSYNSPLHF.

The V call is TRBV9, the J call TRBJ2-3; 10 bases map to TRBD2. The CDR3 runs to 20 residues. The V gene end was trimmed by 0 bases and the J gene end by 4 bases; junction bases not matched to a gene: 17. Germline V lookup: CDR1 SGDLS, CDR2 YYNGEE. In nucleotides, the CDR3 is TGTGCCAGCAGCGTAGGGCCGAGGGGCGCTAGCGGGGGAAGGGCAGATACGCAGTATTTT. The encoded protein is CASSVGPRGASGGRADTQYF.

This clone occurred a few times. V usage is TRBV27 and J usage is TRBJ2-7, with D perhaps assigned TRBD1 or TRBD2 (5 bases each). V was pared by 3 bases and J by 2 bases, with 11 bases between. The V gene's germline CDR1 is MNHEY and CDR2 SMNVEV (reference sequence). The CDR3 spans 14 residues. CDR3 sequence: CASSLGPFPYEQYF. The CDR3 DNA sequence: TGTGCCAGCAGTTTGGGACCGTTCCCCTACGAGCAGTACTTC.

For the CDR3, the DNA is TGTGCCAGCATTTCCCTGGGCGGGGGGGCCTCTAATGAGCAGTTCTTC. Translated: CASISLGGGASNEQFF. The chain has TRBV27 and TRBJ2-1, with 9 bases aligning to TRBD2. V lost 7 bases, J lost 7 bases, and 14 bases stayed unmatched. Looked up from germline, CDR1 is MNHEY and CDR2 is SMNVEV (reference sequence). CDR3 size: 16 residues.

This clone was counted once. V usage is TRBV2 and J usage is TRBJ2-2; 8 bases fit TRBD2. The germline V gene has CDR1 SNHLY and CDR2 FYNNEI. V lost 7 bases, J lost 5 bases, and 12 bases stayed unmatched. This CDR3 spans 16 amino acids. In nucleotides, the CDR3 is TGTGCCAGCACCCGGACTAGCAGGGAAGGTACCGGGGAGCTGTTTTTT. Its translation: CASTRTSREGTGELFF.

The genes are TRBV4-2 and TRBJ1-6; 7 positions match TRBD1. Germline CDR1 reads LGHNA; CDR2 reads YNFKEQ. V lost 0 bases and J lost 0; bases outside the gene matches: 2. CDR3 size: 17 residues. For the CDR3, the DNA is TGTGCCAGCAGCCAAGACAGGGGGAGCTCCTATAATTCACCCCTCCACTTT. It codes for CASSQDRGSSYNSPLHF.

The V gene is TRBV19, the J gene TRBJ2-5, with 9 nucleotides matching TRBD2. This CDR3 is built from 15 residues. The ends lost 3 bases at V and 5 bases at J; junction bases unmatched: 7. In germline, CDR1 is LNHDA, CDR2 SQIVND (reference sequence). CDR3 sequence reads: CASSIPAGGLETQYF. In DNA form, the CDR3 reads TGTGCCAGTAGTATTCCGGCGGGGGGGCTCGAGACCCAGTACTTC.